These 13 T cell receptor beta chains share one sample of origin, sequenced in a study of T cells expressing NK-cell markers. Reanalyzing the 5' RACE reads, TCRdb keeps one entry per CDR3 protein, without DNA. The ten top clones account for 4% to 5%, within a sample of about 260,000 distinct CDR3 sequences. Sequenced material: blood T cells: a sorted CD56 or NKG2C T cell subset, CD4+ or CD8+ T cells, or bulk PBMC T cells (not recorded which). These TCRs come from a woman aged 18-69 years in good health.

CDR3 amino acids: CASSLAGRDTGELFF. The chain links TRBV5-1 to TRBJ2-2. The CDR3 consists of 15 residues. Germline assignment: CDR1 SGHRS and CDR2 YFSETQ.

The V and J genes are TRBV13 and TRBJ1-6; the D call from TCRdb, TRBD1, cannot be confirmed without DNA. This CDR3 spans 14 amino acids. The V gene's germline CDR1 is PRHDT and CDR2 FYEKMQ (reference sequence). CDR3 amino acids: CASRGRVQNSPLHF.

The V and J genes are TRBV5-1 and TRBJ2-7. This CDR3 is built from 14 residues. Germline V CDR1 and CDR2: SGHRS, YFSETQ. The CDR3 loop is CASSIRLDTYEQYF.

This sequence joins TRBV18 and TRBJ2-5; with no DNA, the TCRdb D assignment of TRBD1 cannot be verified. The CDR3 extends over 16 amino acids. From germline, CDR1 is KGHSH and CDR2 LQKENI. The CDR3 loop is CASSLRDKGTQETQYF.

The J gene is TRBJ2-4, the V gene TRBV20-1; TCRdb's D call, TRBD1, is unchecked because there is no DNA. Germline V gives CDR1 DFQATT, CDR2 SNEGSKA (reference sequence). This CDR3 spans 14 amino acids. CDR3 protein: CSATLGAAKNIQYF.

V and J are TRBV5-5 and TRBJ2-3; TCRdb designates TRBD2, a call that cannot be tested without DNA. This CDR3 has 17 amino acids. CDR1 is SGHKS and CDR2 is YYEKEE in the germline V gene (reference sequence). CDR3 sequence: CASSQGGLAGNTDTQYF.

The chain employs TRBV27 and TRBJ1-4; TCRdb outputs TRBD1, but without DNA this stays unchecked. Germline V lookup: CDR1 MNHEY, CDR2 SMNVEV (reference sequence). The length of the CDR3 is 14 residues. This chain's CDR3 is CASSLSGVREKLFF.

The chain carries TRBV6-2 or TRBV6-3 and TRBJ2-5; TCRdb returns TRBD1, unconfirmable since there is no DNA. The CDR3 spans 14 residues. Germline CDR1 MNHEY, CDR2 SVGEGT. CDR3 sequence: CASSYRTVQETQYF.

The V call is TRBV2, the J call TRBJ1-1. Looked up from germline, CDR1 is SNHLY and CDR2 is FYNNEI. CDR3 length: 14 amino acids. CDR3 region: CASSEGGQNTEAFF. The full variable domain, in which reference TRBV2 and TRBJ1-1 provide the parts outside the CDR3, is EPEVTQTPSHQVTQMGQEVILRCVPISNHLYFYWYRQILGQKVEFLVSFYNNEISEKSEIFDDQFSVERPDGSNFTLKIRSTKLEDSAMYFCASSEGGQNTEAFFGQGTRLTVV.

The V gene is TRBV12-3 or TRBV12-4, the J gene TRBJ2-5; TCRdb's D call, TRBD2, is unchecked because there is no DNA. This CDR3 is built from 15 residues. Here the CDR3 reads CASSFLLAVQETQYF.

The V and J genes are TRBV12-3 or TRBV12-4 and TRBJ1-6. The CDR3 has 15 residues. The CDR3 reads CASSLNSGGNSPLHF.

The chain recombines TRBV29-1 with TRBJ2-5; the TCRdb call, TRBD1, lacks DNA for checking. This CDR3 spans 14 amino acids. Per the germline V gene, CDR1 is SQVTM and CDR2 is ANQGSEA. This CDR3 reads CSAVTGTVQETQYF.

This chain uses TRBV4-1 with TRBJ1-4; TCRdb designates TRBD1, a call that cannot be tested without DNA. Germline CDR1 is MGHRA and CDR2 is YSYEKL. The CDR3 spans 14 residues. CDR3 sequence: CASSRSPQGEKLFF.